This entry describes one T cell receptor beta chain. Its antigen is unknown. Base qualities are not at hand, and no much larger clone is one base apart. The cohort was made up of approximately 700 healthy bone marrow donors. At the time of sampling, all cohort members were nominally healthy, though unrecorded immune exposures were likely present. The donor was CMV seronegative and belonged to the group of 320 or so seronegative cohort members. A peripheral blood sample was provided by each donor, and peripheral blood mononuclear cells were used for TCR beta sequencing. Genomic DNA was extracted from the blood cell samples with the Qiagen DNeasy Blood Extraction Kit. The record originates from a study of cytomegalovirus exposure and HLA in healthy donors (dated by TCRdb to about 2017). For the wider study: An earlier analysis of 550 to 700 of the donors reported 250 to 350 Gb of sequence data and 117 million unique TCR beta sequences from about 179 million T cells. Across approximately 400 genotyped donors of the cohort, an average of roughly 230,000 unique TCR beta nucleotide sequences per donor were sequenced, and roughly 20% of those sequences were non-productive. Both class I and class II loci were covered by HLA typing, at four-digit resolution. The study aimed to test whether cataloging public T cell receptors could reveal signatures of past pathogen exposure. Besides the first cohort of about 730 subjects, a separate validation cohort made up of some 110 different subjects was used. The later analysis used no new phenotypic data to find candidate immune exposures, relying instead on TCR beta sequences and their occurrence across donors. Approximately 300 gigabases of sequencing data and 70 million to 100 million unique TCR sequences made up an early release that covered roughly 670 HLA-typed donors. The number of typed donors differed by locus: 629-630 for A, B, C, DRB1 and DQB1; some 500 for DQA1; approximately 600 for DPA1; and around 470 for DPB1. Alongside the repertoire data, information on donor age, sex, ethnicity and CMV serostatus was compiled. The study used immunosequencing to profile the T cell repertoires of about 670 subjects and linked those repertoires to cytomegalovirus serostatus. Because of strong linkage in the cohort, roughly five DR-DQ haplotypes were treated as single units for association and clustering. Of the 300 to 450 genotyped donors, 81% fell in the genetic ancestry cluster associated with self-reported Caucasian donors. Genome-wide SNP genotypes for about 55% of the roughly 670 donors were used in a later genetic analysis, which treated that subset as a discovery cohort. To decide whether each TCR beta V gene segment behaved as functional or pseudogenic, an earlier analysis of some 580 of the donors relied on high-throughput TCR beta sequencing. Every discovery cohort repertoire had been produced on one sequencing platform. In a later analysis, previously published TCR beta repertoires from 600 to 850 donors were re-analyzed and high-resolution HLA genotyping was added so that TCR occurrence patterns could be studied. The study combined high-throughput TCR immunosequencing, statistical association of individual TCRs with disease status, and machine learning to predict cytomegalovirus infection status. The investigation overall reported the following: The study listed around 160 TCR beta chains as associated with cytomegalovirus. In a later analysis, most CMV-associated TCR beta chains were found to appear HLA-restricted, with HLA associations seemingly driven largely by CMV exposure. The classifier was reported to diagnose cytomegalovirus status with high specificity and sensitivity in both the original and validation cohorts. The authors suggested that the approach could potentially be generalized to other disease states and immunological phenotypes. Strong co-occurrence of HLA alleles, especially DR and DQ, made assigning TCR associations to individual alleles difficult. Linkage disequilibrium might explain the correlated functional status among segregating V segments, but an unknown experimental factor could not be ruled out. A later genetic analysis associated a missense DCLRE1C variant with V-gene and J-gene trimming of TCR beta chains, and an independent cohort replicated the association. In a later analysis, HLA-associated TCR beta chains were found to be more clonally expanded and to have lower generation probabilities than equally common non-associated chains. Several of the top co-occurrence clusters appeared to be linked to parvovirus B19, influenza, CMV and Epstein-Barr virus, according to a later analysis. Some IMGT-functional V segments, including TRBV6-2 and TRBV6-3, could not be distinguished by the 87-base-pair reads and were therefore excluded. The sequencing pipeline was judged likely to have produced a cluster of highly shared sequence variants as a technical artifact. At a false discovery rate of 0.05, a later analysis linked 16,951 TCR beta sequences to specific HLA alleles. Because counts were too low, roughly 17 rarely observed V segments, including chromosome 9 orphons, were left out of the earlier analysis of about 500 of the donors. A further reported finding was that TCR beta sequences accurately predicted the HLA-A and HLA-B alleles for most subjects in the first cohort. In vitro tests confirmed that a few of the cytomegalovirus-associated TCR beta chains recognize cytomegalovirus antigens. This cohort had only TCR beta chains sequenced, and the lack of alpha or paired-chain data limited which features could be detected. Most TCR sequences were seen in very few donors, while some public TCRs were found in many individuals. HLA typing was unavailable for some donors at each locus, so association tests used only the typed subset. For the cohort, immune exposure information was limited to CMV serostatus. Sequencing depth was assumed to be roughly uniform across donors in the presence/absence analyses, though that assumption may not hold. Compared with the approximately 710-donor mean, donors in an Asian-associated ancestry cluster had fewer N-insertions in productive TCRs, according to a later genetic analysis. In an earlier analysis of about 540 of the donors, most TCR beta V segments were observed in productive rearrangements about 87% or about 30% of the time, broadly matching IMGT annotations. A later analysis found that TCR association rates varied across HLA loci, with DRB1 alleles showing the most associated TCRs and HLA-C alleles the fewest.

CDR1 and CDR2 (LGHNA, YNFKEQ) derive from the germline V gene. The CDR3 contains 15 residues, cysteine and phenylalanine counted. Only CDR3 DNA is held: 45 bases, read in frame from base 1. A distance of 11 bases separates the germline ends of V and J, which lose 2 bases and 1 base respectively. The library relied on the immunoSEQ multiplex PCR assay. The multiplex PCR relied on a mix of 60 forward primers for TCR Vbeta segments and 13 reverse primers for TCR Jbeta segments. The CDR3 region of rearranged TCR beta genes was amplified from genomic DNA by a multiplex PCR assay. The amplified TCR beta libraries were sequenced on the Illumina HiSeq System as 87-base-pair reads. The study's processing was this. A later analysis tallied roughly 80 million unique TCR beta chains across the 700 or so repertoires, and 10 million to 11 million of those chains were shared by two or more donors. To remove PCR and sequencing errors, raw reads were error-corrected and collapsed into unique sequences using a nearest-neighbor algorithm that merged closely related sequences. CDR3 sequences were aligned to IMGT reference sequences to assign V, D and J gene segments. For a sequence to be retained, a match of at least six nucleotides was required to both a V gene segment and a J gene segment. A rearrangement counted as productive if the CDR3 had no stop codons and remained in frame with V and J, and every other rearrangement counted as non-productive. CDR3 was defined according to IMGT convention as the region running from the second conserved V-encoded cysteine to the conserved J-encoded phenylalanine. The earlier analysis of some 600 of the donors excluded sequences that lacked an unambiguous match to a single V gene segment. An earlier analysis of a few hundred of the donors classified V segments as functional when productive rearrangements were above 56.7% and as segregating when the standard deviation between donors was above 5%. A statistical classification framework was built for diagnosing cytomegalovirus status from the catalog of TCR beta chain sequences. V and J gene assignment, in a later analysis, came from comparing TCR nucleotide sequences with IMGT/GENE-DB human TR gene sequences. A later analysis assigned CDR3 sequences and most-parsimonious VDJ recombination scenarios with the TCRdist pipeline. In a later analysis, every TCR beta chain was defined by the combination of its CDR3 amino acid sequence and its V-gene family, and reads without a unique V-gene family were dropped. In a later analysis, approximately 640 highly shared, low-generation-probability nucleotide sequences were removed to address suspected cross-contamination and a sequencing artifact. In a later analysis, a clonal expansion index was calculated for each public chain from normalized within-repertoire ranks of inferred template counts. In a later analysis, generation probabilities were computed with a VDJ recombination model fitted to out-of-frame rearrangements, and the resulting probabilities were checked against IGoR. In a later analysis, TCR-TCR, TCR-HLA and TCR-CMV co-occurrence was scored with hypergeometric tests, and a repertoire-size bias correction was applied to TCR pairs. A later analysis estimated false discovery rates by permuting HLA or CMV assignments 20 times. In a later analysis, co-occurring TCRs were grouped using DBSCAN, and TCRdist sequence similarity was added for clustering within HLA-allele-positive subsets. Repertoires with fewer than 30,000 or more than 120,000 public chains, plus five repertoires with anomalous nucleotide sharing, were excluded from co-occurrence clustering. The table comes from immuneACCESS by way of TCRdb, which keeps in-frame sequences with V and J called. Part of the clones is missing from these tables; in studies checked, under half for an unresolved V gene and the rest for unknown reasons. The V and J calls and clone size come from that table; D and trimming were worked out from the DNA. The sample table lists 100,000 to 150,000 clones, roughly 74% of them with a count of one. The top ten hold roughly 7% of the sample.

The sequence joins TRBV4-2 to TRBJ1-1, with the D gene uncertain. The clonotype comes from a male donor in good health and CMV-seronegative. The specimen was PBMCs. Here is the DNA: TGTGCCAGCAGCCAATATGCGGATTCGAACACTGAAGCTTTCTTT. Its amino acids are CASSQYADSNTEAFF.